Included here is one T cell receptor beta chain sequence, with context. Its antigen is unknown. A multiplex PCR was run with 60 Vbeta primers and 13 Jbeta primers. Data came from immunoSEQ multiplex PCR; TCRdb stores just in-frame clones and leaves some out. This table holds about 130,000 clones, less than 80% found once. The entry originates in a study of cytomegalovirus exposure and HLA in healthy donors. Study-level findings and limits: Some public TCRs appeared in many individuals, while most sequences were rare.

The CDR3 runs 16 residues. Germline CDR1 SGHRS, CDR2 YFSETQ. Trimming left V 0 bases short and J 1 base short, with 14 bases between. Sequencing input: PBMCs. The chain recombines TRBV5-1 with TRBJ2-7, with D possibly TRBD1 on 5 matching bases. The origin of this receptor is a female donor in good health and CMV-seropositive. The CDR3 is CASSLAPGPPSYEQYF. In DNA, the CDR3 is TGCGCCAGCAGCTTGGCCCCAGGGCCCCCTTCCTACGAGCAGTACTTC.